These T cell receptor beta chains were read from a single sample in a study of T cells in Graves' hyperthyroidism and ophthalmopathy. MiXCR was run by TCRdb on the multiplex PCR reads, yielding one entry per CDR3 protein. The table shows over 700,000 distinct CDR3 sequences, with approximately 36% occurring only once. Sequenced input: blood. The receptor source for this set is a woman aged 40-49 years with Graves' hyperthyroidism. Each CDR3 is given with its conserved first and last residue. Fields, in order: D gene, clone size, V gene, J gene, CDR3 DNA, CDR3 protein. A D gene is named only where the DNA matches it firmly. Expanded clones get a size class; other rows say once, few or many, or leave the size out.

>-|-|TRBV6-1|TRBJ1-2
TGTGCCAGCAGGGCAGGCTCCGGCGGCTACACCTTC
CASRAGSGGYTF
>TRBD1|-|TRBV24-1|TRBJ1-4
TGTGCCACCAGTGAGACAGGGGTCGACGAAAAACTGTTTTTT
CATSETGVDEKLFF
>-|many|TRBV29-1|TRBJ1-1
TGCAGCGGGAGAGGGCAGAACACTGAAGCTTTCTTT
CSGRGQNTEAFF
>TRBD2|once|TRBV5-5|TRBJ2-1
TGTGCCAGCAGCTTGAACGTGGGGACTACTTACAATGAGCAGTTCTTC
CASSLNVGTTYNEQFF
>TRBD2|-|TRBV7-2|TRBJ2-3
TGTGCCAGCAGCTCCGGGACTAGCGGGAGAGTAGATACGCAGTATTTT
CASSSGTSGRVDTQYF
>-|-|TRBV15|TRBJ1-1
TGTGCCACCAAGGACAGTAACACTGAAGCTTTCTTT
CATKDSNTEAFF
>TRBD2|-|TRBV29-1|TRBJ2-7
TGCAGCGTTGAGGGGGCTAGCGGGGAGTACGAGCAGTACTTC
CSVEGASGEYEQYF
>TRBD1|-|TRBV20-1|TRBJ2-5
TGCAGTGCTAGGACAGGGGGTCCTATGTACTTC
CSARTGGPMYF
>TRBD2|many|TRBV7-9|TRBJ2-7
TGTGCCAGCAGCCGCCCGGGACTAGCGGGAGGCGAGCAGTACTTC
CASSRPGLAGGEQYF
>TRBD1|-|TRBV12-3/TRBV12-4|TRBJ2-7
TGTGCCAGCAGTTTTGGGGCAGGGGGCGCTTCCTACGAGCAGTACTTC
CASSFGAGGASYEQYF
>-|-|TRBV12-3/TRBV12-4|TRBJ1-5
TGTGCCAGCAGCGTGGGGGGCCCTAGCAATCAGCCCCAGCATTTT
CASSVGGPSNQPQHF
>-|many|TRBV12-3/TRBV12-4|TRBJ1-6
TGTGCCAGCAGCCCAGAAAACTCGGCCCTCCACTTT
CASSPENSALHF
>TRBD1|few|TRBV28|TRBJ2-7
TGTGCCAGCAGCTTACAGGGGGTCGGAGAGCAGTACTTC
CASSLQGVGEQYF
>-|once|TRBV7-3|TRBJ2-7
TGTGCCAGCAGCTCCGGACGGCCCTACGAGCAGTACTTC
CASSSGRPYEQYF
>TRBD1|-|TRBV7-7|TRBJ2-5
TGTGCTAGCAGCTCGGGACAGGGGCTAGAGACCCAGTACTTC
CASSSGQGLETQYF
>TRBD1|-|TRBV18|TRBJ1-5
TGTGCCAGCTCACCCCAGGGGGAACAGCCCCAGCATTTT
CASSPQGEQPQHF
>-|few|TRBV19|TRBJ1-6
TGTGCCAGTAGTAGGGACCTCCTAGGTTCACCCCTCCACTTT
CASSRDLLGSPLHF
>-|-|TRBV9|TRBJ2-7
TGTGCCAGCAGCGTAGGTACAGGCTACGTGCAGTACTTC
CASSVGTGYVQYF
>TRBD2|-|TRBV4-3|TRBJ2-7
TGCGCCAGCAGCCAAGGACTAGCGGAGCCCTACGAGCAGTACTTC
CASSQGLAEPYEQYF
>-|once|TRBV20-1|TRBJ2-6
TGCAGTGCTACCCCGGGGCCTCCCTCTGGGGCCAACGTCCTGACTTTC
CSATPGPPSGANVLTF